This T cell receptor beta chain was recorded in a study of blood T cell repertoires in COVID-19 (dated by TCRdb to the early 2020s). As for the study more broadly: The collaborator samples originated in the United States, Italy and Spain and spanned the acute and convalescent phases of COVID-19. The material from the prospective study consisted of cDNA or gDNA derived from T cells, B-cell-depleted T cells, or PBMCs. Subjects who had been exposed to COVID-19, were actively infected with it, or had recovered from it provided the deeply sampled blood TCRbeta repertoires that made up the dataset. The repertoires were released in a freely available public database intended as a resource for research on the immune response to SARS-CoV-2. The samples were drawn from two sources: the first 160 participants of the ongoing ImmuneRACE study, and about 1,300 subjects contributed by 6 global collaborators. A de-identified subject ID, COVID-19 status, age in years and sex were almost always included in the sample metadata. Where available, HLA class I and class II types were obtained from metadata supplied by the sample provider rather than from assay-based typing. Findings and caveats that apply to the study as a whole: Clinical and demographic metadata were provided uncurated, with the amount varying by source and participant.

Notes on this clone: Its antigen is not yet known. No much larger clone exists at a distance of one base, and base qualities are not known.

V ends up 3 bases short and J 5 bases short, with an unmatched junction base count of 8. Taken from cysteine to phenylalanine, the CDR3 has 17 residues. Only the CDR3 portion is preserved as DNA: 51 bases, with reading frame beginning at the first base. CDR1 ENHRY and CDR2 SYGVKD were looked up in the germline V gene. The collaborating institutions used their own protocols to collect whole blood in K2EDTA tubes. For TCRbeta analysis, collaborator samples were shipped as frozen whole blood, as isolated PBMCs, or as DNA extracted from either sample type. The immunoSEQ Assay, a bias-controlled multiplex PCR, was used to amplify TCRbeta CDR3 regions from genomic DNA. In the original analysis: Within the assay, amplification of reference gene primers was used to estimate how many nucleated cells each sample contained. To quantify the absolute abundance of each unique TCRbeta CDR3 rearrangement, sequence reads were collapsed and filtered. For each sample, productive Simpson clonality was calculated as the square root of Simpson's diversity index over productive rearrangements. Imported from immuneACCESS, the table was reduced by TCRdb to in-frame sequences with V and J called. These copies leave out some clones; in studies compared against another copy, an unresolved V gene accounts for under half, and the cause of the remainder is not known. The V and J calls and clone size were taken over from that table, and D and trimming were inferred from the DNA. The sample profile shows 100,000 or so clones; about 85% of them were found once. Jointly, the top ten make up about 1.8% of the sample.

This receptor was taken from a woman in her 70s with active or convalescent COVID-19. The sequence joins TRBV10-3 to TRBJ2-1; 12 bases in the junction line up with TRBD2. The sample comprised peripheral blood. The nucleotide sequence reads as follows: TGTGCCATCAGTGAACAATTACTAGCGGGGGGTAACAATGAGCAGTTCTTC. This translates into CAISEQLLAGGNNEQFF.